This TCR beta chain was identified in a study of Ad26.COV2.S vaccination and SARS-CoV-2 variants. The V gene lost 0 bases and the J gene lost 2 bases, with 11 bases spanning the gap. This CDR3 comprises 16 residues. In germline, CDR1 is SGHRS, CDR2 YFSETQ. About this clone: At the DNA level, this CDR3 is encoded by other sequences in the same sample as well.

The protocol was immunoSEQ multiplex PCR, while the TCRdb copy is restricted to in-frame clones and leaves out a portion. The table includes some 290,000 clones, about 82% detected once. Treatment here: 19 received Ad26.COV2.S at low or high dose, single or two shots; about 5 received placebo; per-sample allocation not given. After the first vaccine or placebo injection, samples were drawn on day 63. This specimen consisted of peripheral blood, obtained in a trial of Ad26.COV2.S vaccine versus placebo. V gene TRBV5-1 combines with J gene TRBJ2-2, with TRBD1 as a possible D gene (5 bases). The clonotype comes from a person between 18 and 60 years old who received the Ad26.COV2.S COVID-19 vaccine or a placebo. CDR3: CASSLAGQGNTGELFF. CDR3 DNA sequence: TGCGCCAGCAGCTTGGCCGGCCAGGGCAACACCGGGGAGCTGTTTTTT.